The 10 T cell receptor beta chains listed next were all sequenced from one sample in a study of T cells in Graves' hyperthyroidism and ophthalmopathy (dated by TCRdb to about 2019). The library was obtained by multiplex PCR. The data were produced on an Illumina HiSeq 2000. The TCR beta CDR3 regions were amplified from RNA transcripts. A first-round RT-PCR of the TCR CDR3 used the HTBI primer set with the Qiagen OneStep RT-PCR kit. The public reads were quality trimmed at Q25 with fastp and then assembled into clones with MiXCR by TCRdb, keeping productive beta chains. CDR3 protein sequences are deduplicated, and each keeps its most common genes and DNA. In all, the sample holds some 560,000 distinct CDR3 sequences, and 12% to 15% of those were seen once. Together, the top ten hold about 15% of the sample. Sequenced sample: blood. Receptors were obtained from a woman between 40 and 50 years old with Graves' hyperthyroidism.

Note on this clonotype: A much larger clone differs from this one at a single base, so this may be a read error. The chain couples TRBV29-1 to TRBJ2-7, with a tentative D call TRBD1 (6 bases). The CDR3 totals 13 residues. CDR1 is SQVTM, CDR2 ANQGSEA, per germline. CDR3 protein: CSARTDRSYEQHF. The CDR3 DNA reads as TGCAGCGCCCGGACAGACCGCTCCTACGAGCAGCACTTC.

This clonotype occurred many times. The rearrangement links TRBV7-9 to TRBJ2-5, with 12 nucleotides matching TRBD2. This CDR3 has 17 residues. Germline CDR1 reads SEHNR; CDR2 reads FQNEAQ (reference sequence). V gave up 5 bases and J gave up 0 bases; unmatched junction bases: 7. CDR3 coding DNA: TGTGCCAGCAGCCCCGGACTAGCGGGGACGTACCAAGAGACCCAGTACTTC. The encoded protein is CASSPGLAGTYQETQYF.

This clonotype was seen many times. This chain joins TRBV2 and TRBJ2-7; D gene ambiguous. CDR3 length: 13 amino acids. The germline V and J ends were trimmed by 7 bases and 1 base, with 11 bases remaining between them. Germline V gene data show CDR1 as SNHLY and CDR2 as FYNNEI. The CDR3 spells CASNTVGSYEQYF. As DNA, the CDR3 is TGTGCCAGCAATACTGTGGGTTCCTACGAGCAGTACTTC.

This clonotype came up many times. This chain links TRBV7-2 with TRBJ2-7, with a possible D match to TRBD2 (6 bases). Between the trimmed V and J ends, which lost 5 bases and 7 bases, there was a span of 21 bases. The CDR3 loop spans 15 amino acids. From germline, CDR1 is SGHTA and CDR2 FQGNSA. The CDR3 loop is CASSQGGATMREQYF. In nucleotides, the CDR3 is TGTGCCAGCAGCCAAGGAGGGGCTACTATGCGGGAGCAGTACTTC.

This clonotype showed up many times. V usage is TRBV27 and J usage is TRBJ2-7; D perhaps matches TRBD2 (7 bases). Germline-derived CDR1 and CDR2 are MNHEY and SMNVEV (reference sequence). The V end lost 8 bases, the J end lost 3 bases, and 17 bases lay between the germline ends. The CDR3 consists of 14 residues. This chain's CDR3 is CASQTGGSIYEQYF. The CDR3 DNA follows: TGTGCCAGCCAGACAGGCGGGAGTATCTACGAGCAGTACTTC.

In its sample, this clonotype was seen many times. The V call is TRBV28, the J call TRBJ2-7; tentative D call: TRBD1 (6 bases). Germline CDR1 MDHEN, CDR2 SYDVKM. The CDR3 extends over 14 amino acids. With 6 bases removed from V and 7 bases from J, the gap between germline ends came to 19 bases. CDR3 sequence reads: CASSPPKLQGEQYF. The CDR3 coding sequence is TGTGCCAGCAGCCCCCCCAAGTTACAGGGAGAGCAGTACTTC.

This clonotype turned up a few times. The chain links TRBV7-2 to TRBJ2-6, with D unresolved. Germline-derived CDR1 and CDR2 are SGHTA and FQGNSA. Trimming shortened V by 1 base and J by 2 bases, and 6 bases separated the two germline ends. This CDR3 region has 15 residues. CDR3 sequence reads: CASSLVLAGANVLTF. As DNA, the CDR3 is TGTGCCAGCAGCTTAGTCCTGGCTGGGGCCAACGTCCTGACTTTC.

V usage is TRBV10-3 and J usage is TRBJ2-3; no clear D. Trimming shortened V by 0 bases and J by 2 bases, and 15 bases separated the two germline ends. This CDR3 contains 17 residues. Per the germline V gene, CDR1 is ENHRY and CDR2 is SYGVKD. CDR3: CAISESIAYALTDTQYF. The CDR3 DNA reads TGTGCCATCAGTGAGTCAATCGCTTATGCCCTCACAGATACGCAGTATTTT.

This clonotype was detected only a few times. The rearrangement uses TRBV10-3 and TRBJ1-5; possible D gene TRBD1, 5 bases. In germline, CDR1 is ENHRY, CDR2 SYGVKD. Trimming took 3 bases from V and 3 from J, leaving 15 bases between them. The CDR3 length is 16 residues. The CDR3 nucleotides are TGTGCCATCAGTGATGGAGGGGCCTACCTCAATCAGCCCCAGCATTTT. This codes for CAISDGGAYLNQPQHF.

The chain employs TRBV5-1 and TRBJ2-5; TRBD1 aligns across 9 bases. The germline V gene encodes CDR1 SGHRS and CDR2 YFSETQ. CDR3 length: 16 residues. Trimming cost V 2 bases and J 2 bases; bases outside gene matches: 7. The CDR3 nucleotides read TGCGCCAGCAGCTTAAACAGGGGGCTTCGGCAAGAGACCCAGTACTTC. Translating gives CASSLNRGLRQETQYF.